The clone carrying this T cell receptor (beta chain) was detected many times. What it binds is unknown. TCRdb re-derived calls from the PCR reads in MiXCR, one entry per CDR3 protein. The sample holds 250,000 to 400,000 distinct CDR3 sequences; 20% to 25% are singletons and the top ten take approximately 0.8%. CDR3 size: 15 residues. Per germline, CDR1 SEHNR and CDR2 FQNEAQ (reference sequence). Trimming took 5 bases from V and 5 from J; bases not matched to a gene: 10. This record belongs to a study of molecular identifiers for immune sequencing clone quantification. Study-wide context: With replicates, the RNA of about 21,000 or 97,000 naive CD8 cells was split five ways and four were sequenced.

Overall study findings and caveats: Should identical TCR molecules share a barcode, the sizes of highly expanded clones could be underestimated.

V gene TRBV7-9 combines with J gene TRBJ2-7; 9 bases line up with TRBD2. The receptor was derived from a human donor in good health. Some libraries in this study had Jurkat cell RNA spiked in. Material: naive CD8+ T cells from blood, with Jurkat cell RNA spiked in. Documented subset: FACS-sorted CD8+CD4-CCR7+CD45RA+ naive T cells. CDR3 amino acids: CASSAGTSSGDEQYF. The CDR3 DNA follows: TGTGCCAGCAGCGCTGGGACTAGCTCAGGAGACGAGCAGTACTTC.